The clone carrying this T cell receptor (beta chain) was recorded at least ten times. What it binds is not known. With the read ending 3 residues before the CDR3 end, the germline J gene is used to fill in that end. This sample is part of a study of T cell clonality in common variable immunodeficiency. The study's findings and limits: Compared with controls, CVID subjects had fewer shared TCRbeta clones. Common variable immunodeficiency TCR beta sequences reportedly had fewer deletions and N-nucleotide insertions.

Here immunoSEQ multiplex PCR was the method, and the copy in TCRdb shows in-frame clones only, minus some. The sample has tens of thousands of clones, none seen only once. Per the germline V gene, CDR1 is GTSNPN and CDR2 is SVGIG (reference sequence). The CDR3 covers 13 residues. V shed 4 bases and J shed 8 bases, with 15 bases lying between them. This clonotype originated in a person aged 18 to 75 in good health. The genes are TRBV30 and TRBJ2-1; D possibly corresponds to TRBD2 (6 bases). The specimen sequenced was peripheral blood mononuclear cells. The sequenced part of the CDR3 DNA is TGTGCCTGGACCAACAACGGAGGGGATGAG. It codes for CAWTNNGGDE. Given in full, the CDR3 is CAWTNNGGDEQFF.